The subject of this entry is one TCR beta chain. Assay used: immunoSEQ multiplex PCR; TCRdb lists only in-frame clones, some missing. This sample has 57,000 or so clones, with roughly 88% found just once. The record originates from a study of T cell changes during pregnancy in multiple sclerosis. The CDR3 runs to 15 residues. In germline, CDR1 is SGHDT, CDR2 YYEEEE. The V segment lost 0 bases and the J segment 5 bases; nucleotides outside the gene matches: 7. The chain recombines TRBV5-6 with TRBJ1-1; 7 bases line up with TRBD1. The TCR was taken from a female donor with multiple sclerosis, enrolled in a pregnancy study. The sample consisted of peripheral blood, taken in the second trimester of pregnancy. The CDR3 DNA is TGTGCCAGCAGCTTGGTCCGACAGGGAAGGACTGAAGCTTTCTTT. This sequence encodes CASSLVRQGRTEAFF.